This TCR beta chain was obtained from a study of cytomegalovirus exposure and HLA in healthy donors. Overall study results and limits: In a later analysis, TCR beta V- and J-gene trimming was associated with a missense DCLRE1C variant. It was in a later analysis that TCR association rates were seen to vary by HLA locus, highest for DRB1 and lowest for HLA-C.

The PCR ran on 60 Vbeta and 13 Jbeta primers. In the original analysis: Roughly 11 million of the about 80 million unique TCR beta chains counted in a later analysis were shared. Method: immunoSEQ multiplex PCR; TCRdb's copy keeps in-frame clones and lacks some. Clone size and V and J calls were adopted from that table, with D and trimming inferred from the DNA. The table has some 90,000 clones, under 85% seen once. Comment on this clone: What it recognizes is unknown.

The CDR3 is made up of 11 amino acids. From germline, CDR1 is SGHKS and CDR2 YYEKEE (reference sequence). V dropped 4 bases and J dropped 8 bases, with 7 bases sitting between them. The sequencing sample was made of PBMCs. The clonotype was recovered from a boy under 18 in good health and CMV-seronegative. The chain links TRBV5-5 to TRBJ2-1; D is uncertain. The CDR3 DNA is TGTGCCAGCAGCGTGAGCCATGAGCAGTTCTTC. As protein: CASSVSHEQFF.